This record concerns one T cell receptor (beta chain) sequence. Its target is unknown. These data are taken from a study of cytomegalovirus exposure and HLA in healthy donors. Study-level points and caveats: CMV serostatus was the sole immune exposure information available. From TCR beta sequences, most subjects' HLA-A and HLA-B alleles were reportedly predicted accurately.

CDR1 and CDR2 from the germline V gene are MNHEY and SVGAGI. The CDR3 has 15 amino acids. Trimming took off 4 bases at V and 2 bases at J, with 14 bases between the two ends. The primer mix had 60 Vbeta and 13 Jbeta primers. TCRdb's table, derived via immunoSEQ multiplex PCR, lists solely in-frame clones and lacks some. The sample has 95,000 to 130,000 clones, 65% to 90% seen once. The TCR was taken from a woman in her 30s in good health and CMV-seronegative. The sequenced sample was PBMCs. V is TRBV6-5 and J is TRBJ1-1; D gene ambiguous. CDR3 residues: CASSWLGVGNTEAFF. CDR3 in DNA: TGTGCCAGCAGTTGGCTCGGGGTGGGTAACACTGAAGCTTTCTTT.